Following are 29 T cell receptor beta chains from one sample sequenced in a study of blood T cell repertoires in COVID-19. TCRdb keeps only in-frame clones here, not all; method: immunoSEQ multiplex PCR. The table includes roughly 150,000 clones, 80% to 90% detected once. The sample comprised peripheral blood. These receptors were obtained from a woman in her seventies with acute or convalescent COVID-19.

This chain joins TRBV10-3 and TRBJ1-4; tentative D call: TRBD1 (6 bases). V lost 2 bases to trimming and J lost 0 bases, with 19 bases between them. This CDR3 is 19 amino acids long. In germline, CDR1 is ENHRY, CDR2 SYGVKD. In nucleotides, the CDR3 is TGTGCCATCAGTGAGCGGCAGGGGAGGGGAACCCCAACTAATGAAAAACTGTTTTTT. The encoded protein is CAISERQGRGTPTNEKLFF.

V usage is TRBV7-3 and J usage is TRBJ2-2; 7 bases line up with TRBD2. This CDR3 region has 13 residues. Germline V lookup: CDR1 SGHTA, CDR2 FQGTGA. Trimming cost V 8 bases and J 7 bases; bases outside gene matches: 7. As DNA, the CDR3 is TGTGCCAGCCGGCGGGGGTCGGGCGGGGAGCTGTTTTTT. Translated: CASRRGSGGELFF.

This chain joins TRBV7-2 and TRBJ1-5; tentatively, D is TRBD1 (5 bases). The germline V gene has CDR1 SGHTA and CDR2 FQGNSA. The CDR3 covers 13 residues. V shed 5 bases and J shed 5 bases, with 10 bases lying between them. The CDR3 DNA sequence: TGTGCCAGCAGCCCCCGGGGGGATCAGCCCCAGCATTTT. It yields the protein CASSPRGDQPQHF.

The rearrangement links TRBV5-6 to TRBJ2-5; a possible D gene is TRBD1 (6 bases). This CDR3 is 13 amino acids long. The ends were cut back, 4 bases at V and 4 bases at J, with 11 bases in the middle. Germline V gene sequence: CDR1 SGHDT, CDR2 YYEEEE. The CDR3 region is CASSPRGSETQYF. The CDR3 DNA is TGTGCCAGCAGCCCTAGGGGGTCAGAGACCCAGTACTTC.

This clone was observed a single time. The V gene is TRBV24-1, the J gene TRBJ2-3; TRBD1 aligns across 10 bases. Germline V gene sequence: CDR1 KGHDR, CDR2 SFDVKD. After removal of 0 bases from V and 2 bases from J, the junction contained 7 bases not matched to a gene. This CDR3 comprises 18 residues. The CDR3 nucleotides read TGTGCCACCAGTGATTTGCCTCCGGGACAGGGGCTCACAGATACGCAGTATTTT. Amino acid sequence: CATSDLPPGQGLTDTQYF.

V is TRBV7-3 and J is TRBJ2-2; TRBD2 might be the D (5 bases). Germline assignment: CDR1 SGHTA and CDR2 FQGTGA. V lost 5 bases and J lost 0, with 16 bases in between. This CDR3 is 17 amino acids long. In DNA form, the CDR3 reads TGTGCCAGCAGCAAATCCCCCCCCGGGACGAACACCGGGGAGCTGTTTTTT. Translation gives CASSKSPPGTNTGELFF.

The genes are TRBV3-1 (or the pseudogene TRBV3-2) and TRBJ1-2; D remains unclear. The CDR3 extends over 13 amino acids. Germline loops: CDR1 LGHDT, CDR2 YNNKEL (reference sequence). V dropped 2 bases and J dropped 4 bases, with 8 bases sitting between them. CDR3 region: CASSQIDFYGYTF. The CDR3 DNA follows: TGTGCCAGCAGCCAAATAGACTTCTATGGCTACACCTTC.

The V call is TRBV3-1 (or the pseudogene TRBV3-2), the J call TRBJ2-5; 10 bases are shared with TRBD1. The J segment lost 4 bases and the V segment lost 3 bases, leaving 5 bases of the junction unmatched. Per germline, CDR1 LGHDT and CDR2 YNNKEL (reference sequence). The CDR3 has 15 residues. Here the CDR3 reads CASSQTGTGVETQYF. The DNA of the CDR3 is TGTGCCAGCAGCCAGACCGGGACAGGGGTAGAGACCCAGTACTTC.

The CDR3 DNA is TGCGCCAGCAGCCAGGGTGAGACTAGCGCCTTCAATGAGCAGTTCTTC. It specifies CASSQGETSAFNEQFF. The rearrangement joins TRBV4-1 to TRBJ2-1; TRBD2 matches 8 bases. V lost 3 bases and J lost 6; bases outside the gene matches: 10. The germline CDR1 and CDR2 sequences are MGHRA and YSYEKL. The CDR3 runs to 16 residues.

V usage is TRBV19 and J usage is TRBJ2-4; a weak D match, TRBD2 (5 bases). Per germline, CDR1 LNHDA and CDR2 SQIVND (reference sequence). The CDR3 loop spans 13 amino acids. Trimming shortened V by 6 bases and J by 7 bases, and 13 bases separated the two germline ends. For the CDR3, the DNA is TGTGCCAGTAGGGCGGATGGGGAGAACATTCAGTACTTC. Protein: CASRADGENIQYF.

The rearrangement joins TRBV6-2 or TRBV6-3 to TRBJ1-1; TRBD1 might be the D (5 bases). The CDR3 contains 16 residues. V was shortened by 6 bases and J by 1 base, with 18 bases between the two germline ends. The germline CDR1 and CDR2 sequences are MNHEY and SVGEGT. CDR3 nucleotide sequence: TGTGCCAGCAGCCTTCGGGCAGGGAGGGAGAACACTGAAGCTTTCTTT. It translates to CASSLRAGRENTEAFF.

This clone was recorded a few times. CDR3 protein: CASSVGQGAEAFF. CDR3 in DNA: TGTGCCAGTAGTGTGGGACAGGGAGCCGAAGCTTTCTTT. This rearrangement joins TRBV19 to TRBJ1-1; TRBD1 matches at 9 bases. This CDR3 comprises 13 residues. Germline CDR1 reads LNHDA; CDR2 reads SQIVND (reference sequence). V gave up 5 bases and J gave up 8 bases; unmatched junction bases: 6.

This rearrangement joins TRBV15 to TRBJ1-1, with D perhaps matching TRBD1 (5 bases). Per the germline V gene, CDR1 is LNHNV and CDR2 is YYDKDF (reference sequence). This CDR3 comprises 15 residues. Trimming took 0 bases from V and 0 from J, leaving 8 bases between them. CDR3 sequence (DNA): TGTGCCACCAGCAGAGATCAGGGAATGAACACTGAAGCTTTCTTT. Translation: CATSRDQGMNTEAFF. The variable domain in full, completed from reference TRBV15 and TRBJ1-1, reads DAMVIQNPRYQVTQFGKPVTLSCSQTLNHNVMYWYQQKSSQAPKLLFHYYDKDFNNEADTPDNFQSRRPNTSFCFLDIRSPGLGDTAMYLCATSRDQGMNTEAFFGQGTRLTVV.

The chain employs TRBV2 and TRBJ2-7; 13 positions agree with TRBD2. There are 16 residues in the CDR3. Germline loops: CDR1 SNHLY, CDR2 FYNNEI. V was clipped by 6 bases and J by 2 bases; unmatched bases: 7. CDR3 DNA sequence: TGTGCCAGCAGGCGGACTAGCGGGGGTCAAACCTACGAGCAGTACTTC. This codes for CASRRTSGGQTYEQYF.

V and J are TRBV6-1 and TRBJ1-2; 7 nucleotides agree with TRBD1. With V trimmed by 4 bases and J by 4 bases, 9 bases remained unmatched. The CDR3 runs 15 residues. Per germline, CDR1 MNHNS and CDR2 SASEGT. CDR3: CASSAAVGTAYGYTF. The CDR3 DNA sequence: TGTGCCAGCAGTGCAGCCGTCGGGACAGCCTATGGCTACACCTTC.

The chain has TRBV7-2 and TRBJ2-7, with a tentative D call TRBD1 (6 bases). Trimming cost V 2 bases and J 5 bases, with 7 bases left between them. The CDR3 is made up of 12 amino acids. Germline loops: CDR1 SGHTA, CDR2 FQGNSA. CDR3 region: CASSLTGHEQYF. Here the CDR3 DNA reads TGTGCCAGCAGCTTAACAGGGCACGAGCAGTACTTC.

The chain joins TRBV12-5 to TRBJ1-1; 11 nucleotides line up with TRBD1. The CDR3 length is 15 residues. The V and J ends lost 1 base and 4 bases, in that order; junction bases with no gene match: 2. Per germline, CDR1 LGHNT and CDR2 FRNRAP. CDR3 sequence (DNA): TGTGCTAGTGGTTTGGGGGACAGGGGGTCCACTGAAGCTTTCTTT. Protein sequence: CASGLGDRGSTEAFF. Full variable domain (remainder filled in from reference TRBV12-5 and TRBJ1-1): DARVTQTPRHKVTEMGQEVTMRCQPILGHNTVFWYRQTMMQGLELLAYFRNRAPLDDSGMPKDRFSAEMPDATLATLKIQPSEPRDSAVYFCASGLGDRGSTEAFFGQGTRLTVV.

The chain carries TRBV10-3 and TRBJ1-2; 11 positions agree with TRBD1. CDR1 is ENHRY, CDR2 SYGVKD, per germline. The junction had 6 bases not matched to a gene; V was cut back by 6 bases and J by 3 bases. There are 15 residues in the CDR3. CDR3 sequence (DNA): TGTGCCATCAGGGGGGACAGGGGGGATGACTATGGCTACACCTTC. Translated, it gives CAIRGDRGDDYGYTF.

V usage is TRBV15 and J usage is TRBJ2-1; possible D gene TRBD1, 6 bases. The CDR3 is made up of 15 amino acids. Deletions cut 3 bases from V and 10 bases from J, with 19 bases between. Germline V gene lookup returns CDR1 LNHNV and CDR2 YYDKDF (reference sequence). The CDR3 sequence is CATSSPGTGLGEQFF. The CDR3 region has the DNA TGTGCCACCAGCAGCCCCGGTACAGGGCTAGGGGAGCAGTTCTTC.

The chain links TRBV3-1 (or the pseudogene TRBV3-2) to TRBJ2-6; D remains ambiguous. The CDR3 has 18 amino acids. Germline lookup yields CDR1 LGHDT and CDR2 YNNKEL (reference sequence). The V gene lost 0 bases and the J gene lost 0 bases, with 12 bases spanning the gap. CDR3 residues: CASSQEGAGSSGANVLTF. The CDR3 DNA follows: TGTGCCAGCAGCCAAGAAGGCGCAGGTAGCTCTGGGGCCAACGTCCTGACTTTC.

Of note for this clone: The sample contains more than one DNA sequence encoding this CDR3. V usage is TRBV7-2 and J usage is TRBJ1-2; 7 bases are a match to TRBD1. The CDR3 covers 14 residues. V shed 2 bases, J shed 4 bases, and the junction held 4 bases outside the gene matches. Looked up from germline, CDR1 is SGHTA and CDR2 is FQGNSA. The CDR3 region has the DNA TGTGCCAGCAGCTTACTAGGACAGGTCTATGGCTACACCTTC. This translates into CASSLLGQVYGYTF.

The rearrangement joins TRBV19 to TRBJ1-1, with D unclear. The V gene's germline CDR1 is LNHDA and CDR2 SQIVND (reference sequence). Trimming stripped 4 bases from V and 3 bases from J, with 21 bases between. The CDR3 sequence is 17 residues long. In DNA form, the CDR3 reads TGTGCCAGTAGTAACGGACGGAGGGTGGATTTGGACACTGAAGCTTTCTTT. It yields the protein CASSNGRRVDLDTEAFF.

The chain joins TRBV7-2 to TRBJ1-1; a possible D gene is TRBD1 (5 bases). This CDR3 comprises 14 residues. Trimming took 6 bases from V and 0 from J, leaving 11 bases between them. CDR1 is SGHTA, CDR2 FQGNSA, per germline. In DNA form, the CDR3 reads TGTGCCAGCAGGAGGGACTCCATGAACACTGAAGCTTTCTTT. Protein: CASRRDSMNTEAFF. Variable domain in full (rest from reference TRBV7-2 and TRBJ1-1): GAGVSQSPSNKVTEKGKDVELRCDPISGHTALYWYRQSLGQGLEFLIYFQGNSAPDKSGLPSDRFSAERTGGSVSTLTIQRTQQEDSAVYLCASRRDSMNTEAFFGQGTRLTVV.

The CDR3: CASSLGQSTIRSGNTIYF. The DNA of the CDR3 is TGTGCCAGCAGCTTGGGACAGAGTACAATTCGCTCTGGAAACACCATATATTTT. The V and J genes are TRBV5-5 and TRBJ1-3, with D possibly being TRBD1 (5 bases). CDR3 size: 18 residues. V lost 0 bases and J 0 bases, leaving 16 bases between the germline ends. Germline CDR1 SGHKS, CDR2 YYEKEE (reference sequence).

The V call is TRBV4-1, the J call TRBJ2-7; a weak D match, TRBD1 (5 bases). With 1 base removed from V and 3 bases from J, the gap between germline ends came to 7 bases. CDR3 length: 13 residues. Germline-derived CDR1 and CDR2 are MGHRA and YSYEKL. The CDR3: CASSQVRGYEQYF. CDR3 bases: TGCGCCAGCAGCCAAGTTAGGGGCTACGAGCAGTACTTC.

The chain links TRBV6-5 to TRBJ1-1, with TRBD1 as a possible D gene (5 bases). This CDR3 is 14 amino acids long. Germline values: CDR1 MNHEY, CDR2 SVGAGI. V gave up 5 bases and J gave up 0 bases, with 10 bases separating them. CDR3 in amino acids: CASSPRQMNTEAFF. CDR3 DNA sequence: TGTGCCAGCAGTCCCCGACAGATGAACACTGAAGCTTTCTTT.

The rearrangement uses TRBV28 and TRBJ2-5, with TRBD2 matching over 8 bases. The CDR3 is 16 amino acids. Unmatched junction bases numbered 9, after V lost 4 bases and J lost 2 bases. CDR1 and CDR2 (germline): MDHEN, SYDVKM. CDR3 region: CASSSPPAGVQETQYF. DNA for the CDR3: TGTGCCAGCAGTTCACCCCCAGCGGGAGTACAAGAGACCCAGTACTTC. The entire variable domain, with the rest obtained from reference TRBV28 and TRBJ2-5, is as follows: DVKVTQSSRYLVKRTGEKVFLECVQDMDHENMFWYRQDPGLGLRLIYFSYDVKMKEKGDIPEGYSVSREKKERFSLILESASTNQTSMYLCASSSPPAGVQETQYFGPGTRLLVL.

This clone appeared a single time. This sequence joins TRBV6-5 and TRBJ1-1, with a weak D call TRBD1 (5 bases). Germline V gives CDR1 MNHEY, CDR2 SVGAGI. The CDR3 is 14 amino acids. V lost 5 bases, J lost 1 base, and 11 bases lay in between. DNA of the CDR3: TGTGCCAGCAGTCAAACCGGACAGAACACTGAAGCTTTCTTT. Translation gives CASSQTGQNTEAFF.

The J gene is TRBJ1-2, the V gene TRBV6-1, with D unclear. The CDR3 covers 14 residues. Trimming shortened V by 2 bases and J by 4 bases, and 11 bases separated the two germline ends. Germline CDR1 is MNHNS and CDR2 is SASEGT. CDR3 residues: CASSETLSRYGYTF. As DNA, the CDR3 is TGTGCCAGCAGTGAAACCCTATCACGCTATGGCTACACCTTC.